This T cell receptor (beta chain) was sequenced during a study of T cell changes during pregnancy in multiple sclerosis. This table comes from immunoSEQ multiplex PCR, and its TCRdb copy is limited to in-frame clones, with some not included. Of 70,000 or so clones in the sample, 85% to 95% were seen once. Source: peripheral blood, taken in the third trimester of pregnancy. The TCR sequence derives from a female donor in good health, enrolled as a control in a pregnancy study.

CDR3 sequence reads: CASRSTSGGYNEQFF. CDR3 in DNA: TGTGCCAGCAGGTCTACTAGCGGGGGATACAATGAGCAGTTCTTC. V usage is TRBV6-5 and J usage is TRBJ2-1; 11 positions agree with TRBD2. The germline V gene encodes CDR1 MNHEY and CDR2 SVGAGI. The CDR3 totals 15 residues. Trimming at V came to 6 bases and at J to 4 bases, leaving 5 bases not matched to a gene.